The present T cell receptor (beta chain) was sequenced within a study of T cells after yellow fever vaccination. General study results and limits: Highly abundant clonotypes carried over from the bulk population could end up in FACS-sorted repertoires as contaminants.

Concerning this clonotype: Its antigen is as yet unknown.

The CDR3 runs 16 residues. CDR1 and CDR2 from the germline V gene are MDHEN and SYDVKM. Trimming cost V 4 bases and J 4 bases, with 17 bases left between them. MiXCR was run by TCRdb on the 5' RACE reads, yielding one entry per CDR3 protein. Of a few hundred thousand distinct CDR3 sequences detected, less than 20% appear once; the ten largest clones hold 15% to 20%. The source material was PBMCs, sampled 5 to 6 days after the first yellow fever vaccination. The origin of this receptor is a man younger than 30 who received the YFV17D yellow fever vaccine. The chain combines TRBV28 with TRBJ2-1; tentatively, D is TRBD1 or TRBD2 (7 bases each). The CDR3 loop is CASSSPTSRGYNEQFF. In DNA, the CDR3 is TGTGCCAGCAGTTCCCCGACTAGCAGGGGGTACAATGAGCAGTTCTTC.